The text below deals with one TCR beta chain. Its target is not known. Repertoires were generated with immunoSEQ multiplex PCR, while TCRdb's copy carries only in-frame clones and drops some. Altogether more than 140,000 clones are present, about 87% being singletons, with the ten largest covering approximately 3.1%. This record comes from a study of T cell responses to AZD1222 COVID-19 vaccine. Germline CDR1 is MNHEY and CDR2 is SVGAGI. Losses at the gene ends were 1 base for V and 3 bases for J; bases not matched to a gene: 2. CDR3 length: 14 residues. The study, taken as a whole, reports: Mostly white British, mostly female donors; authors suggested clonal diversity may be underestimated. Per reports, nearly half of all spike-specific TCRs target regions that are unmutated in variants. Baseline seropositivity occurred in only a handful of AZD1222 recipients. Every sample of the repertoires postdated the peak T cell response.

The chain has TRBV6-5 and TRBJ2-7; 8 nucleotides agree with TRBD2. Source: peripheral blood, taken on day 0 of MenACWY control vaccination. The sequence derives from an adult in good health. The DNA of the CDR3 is TGTGCCAGCAGTTACTACGGGACTAGCTACGAGCAGTACTTC. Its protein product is CASSYYGTSYEQYF.